The 19 T cell receptor beta chains in this list originate from one sample, sequenced in a study of T cells after yellow fever vaccination. Each CDR3 protein gets one entry after TCRdb re-called the 5' RACE reads with MiXCR. Of roughly 300,000 distinct CDR3 sequences in the sample, roughly 7.5% were seen once. The material was PBMCs, obtained about 41 days after the first yellow fever vaccination. All receptors come from a man aged 18 to 29 who received the YFV17D yellow fever vaccine.

This clonotype was observed at least ten times. The chain couples TRBV27 to TRBJ2-7, with TRBD1 identical over 8 bases. Germline CDR1 MNHEY, CDR2 SMNVEV (reference sequence). CDR3 length equals 13 residues. Losses at the gene ends were 4 bases for V and 2 bases for J; bases not matched to a gene: 1. The CDR3 loop is CASSSTGAYEQYF. The CDR3 DNA follows: TGTGCCAGCAGTTCGACAGGGGCCTACGAGCAGTACTTC.

This clonotype has just a few counts. The J gene is TRBJ1-5, the V gene TRBV12-3 or TRBV12-4, with 7 bases aligning to TRBD1. V dropped 3 bases and J dropped 4; count of bases not matched to a gene: 6. This CDR3 has 15 residues. The CDR3 DNA reads as TGTGCCAGCAGTTTCTTAGGACAGGAAAATCAGCCCCAGCATTTT. This gives the protein CASSFLGQENQPQHF.

In its sample, this clonotype was seen many times. This chain connects TRBV20-1 to TRBJ2-5, with D unclear. The length of the CDR3 is 13 residues. The V end lost 5 bases, the J end lost 0 bases, and 10 bases lay between the germline ends. Germline values: CDR1 DFQATT, CDR2 SNEGSKA (reference sequence). The CDR3: CSAGAMYQETQYF. The CDR3, as DNA: TGCAGTGCTGGAGCGATGTACCAAGAGACCCAGTACTTC.

The chain couples TRBV20-1 to TRBJ2-2; perhaps TRBD2 as D (5 bases). This CDR3 has 15 residues. Germline V gene sequence: CDR1 DFQATT, CDR2 SNEGSKA (reference sequence). The germline V and J ends were trimmed by 5 bases and 10 bases, with 23 bases remaining between them. CDR3 residues: CSALGVGSPPMELFF. The CDR3 DNA sequence: TGCAGTGCTCTTGGGGTAGGGAGCCCACCAATGGAGCTGTTTTTT.

This chain links TRBV12-3 or TRBV12-4 with TRBJ1-6; D is possibly TRBD1 (5 bases). The CDR3 is 16 residues long. V dropped 8 bases and J dropped 7 bases, with 21 bases sitting between them. The chain's CDR3 is CASQRLGGAGNSPLHF. The CDR3 DNA follows: TGTGCCAGCCAAAGGCTCGGGGGTGCCGGGAATTCACCCCTCCACTTT.

The rearrangement joins TRBV5-1 to TRBJ2-1, with 8 bases lining up with TRBD1. Germline CDR1 is SGHRS and CDR2 is YFSETQ. The V gene end was trimmed by 2 bases and the J gene end by 5 bases; junction bases not matched to a gene: 0. The CDR3 consists of 13 residues. The DNA of the CDR3 is TGCGCCAGCAGCTTCAGGGGGCACAATGAGCAGTTCTTC. It is translated as CASSFRGHNEQFF.

This rearrangement joins TRBV11-1 to TRBJ2-3; tentatively, D is TRBD1 (6 bases). In germline, CDR1 is SGHAT, CDR2 FQDESV (reference sequence). Trimming shortened V by 6 bases and J by 4 bases, and 8 bases separated the two germline ends. The CDR3 has 12 residues. In DNA form, the CDR3 reads TGTGCCAGCAGACAGGGACCAGATACGCAGTATTTT. Residues: CASRQGPDTQYF.

This clonotype appeared a few times. This chain uses TRBV25-1 with TRBJ2-6, with a possible D match to TRBD2 (5 bases). Trimming cost V 3 bases and J 0 bases, with 9 bases left between them. The CDR3 is 16 amino acids. Germline V gene data show CDR1 as MGHDK and CDR2 as SYGVNS. The CDR3 is CASSDHTSSGANVLTF. In DNA form, the CDR3 reads TGTGCCAGCAGTGACCATACTAGCTCTGGGGCCAACGTCCTGACTTTC.

This chain joins TRBV12-3 or TRBV12-4 and TRBJ1-2; D uncertain. The CDR3 loop spans 13 amino acids. Trimming pared 3 bases from V and 4 bases from J, leaving 9 bases between. DNA of the CDR3: TGTGCCAGCAGTTTCGGGGAAACCTATGGCTACACCTTC. Its translation is CASSFGETYGYTF.

This clonotype occurred many times. J is TRBJ1-6 and V is TRBV12-3 or TRBV12-4; D not resolved. CDR3 length equals 14 residues. With 1 base removed from V and 7 bases from J, the gap between germline ends came to 8 bases. Here the CDR3 DNA reads TGTGCCAGCAGTTTAGGCAGCTTAAATTCACCCCTCCACTTT. Its translation: CASSLGSLNSPLHF.

This clonotype turned up a few times. The chain employs TRBV19 and TRBJ2-1; D is perhaps TRBD1 (6 bases). The germline CDR1 and CDR2 sequences are LNHDA and SQIVND (reference sequence). The ends were cut back, 4 bases at V and 10 bases at J, with 11 bases in the middle. The CDR3 is 12 amino acids. CDR3 DNA: TGTGCCAGTAGTACCCGACAGGCAGAGCAGTTCTTC. Amino acid sequence: CASSTRQAEQFF.

In this sample, this clonotype turned up many times. The rearrangement links TRBV5-1 to TRBJ2-1; D unresolved. Germline values: CDR1 SGHRS, CDR2 YFSETQ. There are 15 residues in the CDR3. V was shortened by 4 bases and J by 3 bases, with 14 bases between the two germline ends. Written as DNA, the CDR3 is TGCGCCAGCAGCGCCGATAGCTCGGACTACAATGAGCAGTTCTTC. It yields the protein CASSADSSDYNEQFF.

The chain employs TRBV10-3 and TRBJ1-3; 8 bases are a match to TRBD1. The CDR3 contains 16 residues. CDR1 and CDR2 from the germline V gene are ENHRY and SYGVKD. V trimming: 10 bases; J trimming: 8 bases; junction bases outside the gene matches: 19. CDR3 amino acids: CATNAAGGDSLYTIYF. Here the CDR3 DNA reads TGTGCCACCAATGCTGCAGGGGGCGATTCTCTGTACACCATATATTTT.

At least ten counts were recorded for this clonotype. The chain combines TRBV11-2 with TRBJ2-3, with D unresolved. CDR3 length: 14 amino acids. Trimming stripped 1 base from V and 0 bases from J, with 5 bases between. CDR1 is SGHAT, CDR2 FQNNGV, per germline. CDR3 protein: CASSLVPSTDTQYF. CDR3 nucleotides: TGTGCCAGCAGCTTAGTCCCGAGCACAGATACGCAGTATTTT.

The gene calls are TRBV5-1 and TRBJ2-2; possibly TRBD1 for D (5 bases). Germline CDR1 is SGHRS and CDR2 is YFSETQ. This CDR3 region has 15 residues. The V gene lost 4 bases and the J gene lost 3 bases, with 13 bases spanning the gap. The DNA for the CDR3 is TGCGCCAGCAGCGTAGGGGTGGCGTACACCGGGGAGCTGTTTTTT. It codes for CASSVGVAYTGELFF.

In its sample, this clonotype was seen many times. The chain carries TRBV6-5 and TRBJ2-2, with D possibly being TRBD1 or TRBD2 (6 bases each). Germline V gives CDR1 MNHEY, CDR2 SVGAGI. CDR3 length: 17 amino acids. V was shortened by 4 bases and J by 2 bases, with 17 bases between the two germline ends. For the CDR3, the DNA is TGTGCCAGCAGTTTCCCGGGGGCAGATTATAACACCGGGGAGCTGTTTTTT. It specifies CASSFPGADYNTGELFF.

Regarding this clonotype: One end of the junction does not line up with germline, which may come from a read error. V is TRBV28 and J is TRBJ2-5, with 7 nucleotides matching TRBD2. Germline V gene sequence: CDR1 MDHEN, CDR2 SYDVKM. This CDR3 has 13 amino acids. CDR3 residues: CASSSAFRGLSHF. CDR3 DNA: TGTGCCAGCAGTTCGGCTTTCCGGGGACTATCCCACTTC.

This clonotype was detected a few times. The chain is built from TRBV19 and TRBJ2-5; 8 positions agree with TRBD1. V shed 5 bases and J 4 bases; nucleotides not matched to a gene: 3. Germline CDR1 and CDR2: LNHDA and SQIVND (reference sequence). This CDR3 has 13 residues. The CDR3 sequence: CASSETGAETQYF. CDR3 sequence (DNA): TGTGCCAGTAGTGAGACAGGGGCAGAGACCCAGTACTTC.

In its sample, this clonotype was seen once. The rearrangement uses TRBV21-1 and TRBJ1-1; the table's D gene call, TRBD1, was not cross checked with the DNA. TRBV21-1 is classified as a pseudogene. The CDR3 runs 15 residues. The CDR3 DNA reads TGTGCCAGCCCCCGAAGGGACAGGGGAACCGTACAAGCTTTCTTT. It specifies CASPRRDRGTVQAFF.